This is a list of T cell receptor beta chains from one sample in a study of blood T cell repertoires in COVID-19. Libraries were prepared by immunoSEQ multiplex PCR; TCRdb keeps only in-frame clonotypes and omits some of them. The table shows over 120,000 clones, with roughly 87% occurring only once. Sequenced: peripheral blood. Receptor source: a woman in her 50s with acute or convalescent COVID-19. The CDR3 runs from the conserved cysteine through the conserved F or W. A D gene is named only where the DNA matches it firmly. Size is omitted from some rows. Given values are once, few, many or a class for expanded clones.

CDR3 DNA: TGTGCCAGCAAGCTGGGACTTAACCTCTACGAGCAGTACTTC
CDR3 protein: CASKLGLNLYEQYF
V gene: TRBV2
J gene: TRBJ2-7
D gene: NA
clone size: NA

CDR3 DNA: TGTGCCAGTTCAAAAGGGGGCGTTAACGAGCAGTACTTC
CDR3 protein: CASSKGGVNEQYF
V gene: TRBV18
J gene: TRBJ2-7
D gene: TRBD1
clone size: NA

CDR3 DNA: TGTGCCAGCAGCCCTGGGACTAGCGGCTCCTACAATGAGCAGTTCTTC
CDR3 protein: CASSPGTSGSYNEQFF
V gene: TRBV11-3
J gene: TRBJ2-1
D gene: TRBD2
clone size: NA

CDR3 DNA: TGCGCCAGCAGCCATTCCGGGGACATCTACGAGCAGTACTTC
CDR3 protein: CASSHSGDIYEQYF
V gene: TRBV4-1
J gene: TRBJ2-7
D gene: NA
clone size: NA

CDR3 DNA: TGTGCCAGCAAGATAGCGGGCTCCTGGGAGACCCAGTACTTC
CDR3 protein: CASKIAGSWETQYF
V gene: TRBV5-5
J gene: TRBJ2-5
D gene: TRBD2
clone size: once

CDR3 DNA: TGCAGCGCTCTCGGGACAGAGAGCTACGAGCAGTACTTC
CDR3 protein: CSALGTESYEQYF
V gene: TRBV29-1
J gene: TRBJ2-7
D gene: TRBD1
clone size: once

CDR3 DNA: TGTGCCAGCAGCTTACTTCCCTGGCAGGGCGGCACAGATACGCAGTATTTT
CDR3 protein: CASSLLPWQGGTDTQYF
V gene: TRBV5-6
J gene: TRBJ2-3
D gene: NA
clone size: NA

CDR3 DNA: TGCGCCAGCAGTATGACCAGGTACGACACTGAAGCTTTCTTT
CDR3 protein: CASSMTRYDTEAFF
V gene: TRBV10-1
J gene: TRBJ1-1
D gene: NA
clone size: few

CDR3 DNA: TGTGCCATCAGTAACCTAGCGGGAAATGAGCAGTTCTTC
CDR3 protein: CAISNLAGNEQFF
V gene: TRBV10-3
J gene: TRBJ2-1
D gene: TRBD2
clone size: NA

CDR3 DNA: TGCGCCAGCAGCCAAGTAAGATTACTATCCTACGAGCAGTACTTC
CDR3 protein: CASSQVRLLSYEQYF
V gene: TRBV4-1
J gene: TRBJ2-7
D gene: NA
clone size: NA

CDR3 DNA: TGTGCCAGTAGGCATATCCCGGGACAGGGGATGGAGTACGAGCAGTACTTC
CDR3 protein: CASRHIPGQGMEYEQYF
V gene: TRBV19
J gene: TRBJ2-7
D gene: TRBD1
clone size: NA

CDR3 DNA: TGTGCCAGCAGGGGGGGGACCTACGAGCAGTACTTC
CDR3 protein: CASRGGTYEQYF
V gene: TRBV2
J gene: TRBJ2-7
D gene: TRBD2
clone size: NA

CDR3 DNA: TGTGCCAAAGAAGGACTAGCGGGAGAGCATGAGCAGTACTTC
CDR3 protein: CAKEGLAGEHEQYF
V gene: TRBV2
J gene: TRBJ2-7
D gene: TRBD2
clone size: NA

CDR3 DNA: TGTGCCAGCAGCCAGGGAGGATACGAGCAGTACTTC
CDR3 protein: CASSQGGYEQYF
V gene: TRBV7-8
J gene: TRBJ2-7
D gene: NA
clone size: once

CDR3 DNA: TGTGCCTGGAGTGGTGGGGGGGCATTCGCAGCGGGAGACACCGGGGAGCTGTTTTTT
CDR3 protein: CAWSGGGAFAAGDTGELFF
V gene: TRBV30
J gene: TRBJ2-2
D gene: TRBD2
clone size: NA

CDR3 DNA: TGCGCCAGCAGCCACCCAGCGACGCAAACCTACGAGCAGTACTTC
CDR3 protein: CASSHPATQTYEQYF
V gene: TRBV4-1
J gene: TRBJ2-7
D gene: NA
clone size: NA